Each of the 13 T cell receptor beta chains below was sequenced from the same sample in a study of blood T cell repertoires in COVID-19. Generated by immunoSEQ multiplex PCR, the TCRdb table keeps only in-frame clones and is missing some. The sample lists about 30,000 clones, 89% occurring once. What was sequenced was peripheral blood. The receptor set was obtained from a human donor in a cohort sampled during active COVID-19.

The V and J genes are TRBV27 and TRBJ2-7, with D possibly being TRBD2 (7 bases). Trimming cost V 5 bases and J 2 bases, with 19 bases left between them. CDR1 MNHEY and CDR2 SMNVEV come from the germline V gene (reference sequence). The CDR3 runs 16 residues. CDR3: CASSPWGGGGPYEQYF. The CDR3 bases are TGTGCCAGCAGTCCCTGGGGGGGAGGGGGTCCCTACGAGCAGTACTTC.

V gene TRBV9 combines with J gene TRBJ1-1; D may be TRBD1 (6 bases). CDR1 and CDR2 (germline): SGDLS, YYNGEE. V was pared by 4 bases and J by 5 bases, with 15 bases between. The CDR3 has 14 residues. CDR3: CASSPARGNTEAFF. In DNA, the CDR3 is TGTGCCAGCAGCCCCGCCAGGGGCAATACTGAAGCTTTCTTT. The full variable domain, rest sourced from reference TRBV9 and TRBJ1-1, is DSGVTQTPKHLITATGQRVTLRCSPRSGDLSVYWYQQSLDQGLQFLIQYYNGEERAKGNILERFSAQQFPDLHSELNLSSLELGDSALYFCASSPARGNTEAFFGQGTRLTVV.

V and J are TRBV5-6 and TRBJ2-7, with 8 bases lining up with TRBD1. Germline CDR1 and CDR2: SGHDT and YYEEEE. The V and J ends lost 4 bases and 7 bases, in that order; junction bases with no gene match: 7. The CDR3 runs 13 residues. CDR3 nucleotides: TGTGCCAGCAGCCTACCGACAGGGGAGGAGCAGTACTTC. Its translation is CASSLPTGEEQYF.

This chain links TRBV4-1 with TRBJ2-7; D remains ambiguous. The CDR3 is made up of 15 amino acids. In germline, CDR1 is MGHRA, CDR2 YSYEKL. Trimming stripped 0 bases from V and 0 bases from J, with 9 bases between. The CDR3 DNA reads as TGCGCCAGCAGCCAAGAGTGGTGGAGCTCCTACGAGCAGTACTTC. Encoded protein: CASSQEWWSSYEQYF.

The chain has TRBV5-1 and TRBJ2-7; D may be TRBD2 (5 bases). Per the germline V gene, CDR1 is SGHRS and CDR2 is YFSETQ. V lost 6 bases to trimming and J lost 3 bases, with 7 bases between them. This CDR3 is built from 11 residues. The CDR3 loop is CASTGGYEQYF. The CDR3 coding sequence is TGCGCCAGCACCGGAGGCTACGAGCAGTACTTC.

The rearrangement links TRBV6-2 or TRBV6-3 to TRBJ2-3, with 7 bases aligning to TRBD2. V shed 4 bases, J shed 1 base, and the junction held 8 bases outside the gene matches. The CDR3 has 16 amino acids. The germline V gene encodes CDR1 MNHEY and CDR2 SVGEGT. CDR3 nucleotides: TGTGCCAGCAGTTGGGAGGGGCCCTCCCGCACAGATACGCAGTATTTT. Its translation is CASSWEGPSRTDTQYF.

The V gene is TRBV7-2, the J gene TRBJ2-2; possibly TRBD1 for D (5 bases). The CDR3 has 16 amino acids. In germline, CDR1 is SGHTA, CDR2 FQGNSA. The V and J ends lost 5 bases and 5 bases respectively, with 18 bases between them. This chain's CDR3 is CASSLRSRGSTGELFF. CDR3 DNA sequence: TGTGCCAGCAGCCTACGTAGTAGGGGATCAACCGGGGAGCTGTTTTTT.

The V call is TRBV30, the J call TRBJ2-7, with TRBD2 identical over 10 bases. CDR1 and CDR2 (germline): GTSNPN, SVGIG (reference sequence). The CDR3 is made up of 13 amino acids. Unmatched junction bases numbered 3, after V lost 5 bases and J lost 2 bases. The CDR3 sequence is CAWALAGAYEQYF. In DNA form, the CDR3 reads TGTGCCTGGGCGCTAGCGGGGGCCTACGAGCAGTACTTC.

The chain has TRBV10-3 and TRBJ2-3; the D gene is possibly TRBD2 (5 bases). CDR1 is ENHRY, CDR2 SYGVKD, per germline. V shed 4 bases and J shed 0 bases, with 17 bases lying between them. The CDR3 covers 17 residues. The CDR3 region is CAISAERLGSSTDTQYF. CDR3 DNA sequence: TGTGCCATCAGTGCCGAGCGGCTGGGGAGTAGCACAGATACGCAGTATTTT.

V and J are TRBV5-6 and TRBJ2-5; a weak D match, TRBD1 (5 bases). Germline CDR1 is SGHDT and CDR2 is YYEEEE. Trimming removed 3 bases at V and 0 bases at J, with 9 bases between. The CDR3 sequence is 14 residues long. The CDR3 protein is CASSSRVHQETQYF. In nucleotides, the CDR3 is TGTGCCAGCAGCTCCAGGGTCCACCAAGAGACCCAGTACTTC.

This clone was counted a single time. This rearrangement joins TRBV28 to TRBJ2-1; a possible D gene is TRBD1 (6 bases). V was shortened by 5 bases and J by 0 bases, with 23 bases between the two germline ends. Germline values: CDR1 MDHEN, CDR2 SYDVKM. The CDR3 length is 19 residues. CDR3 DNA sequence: TGTGCCAGCAGTCCGTACCAATTAAAAACAGGGCCCTCCTACAATGAGCAGTTCTTC. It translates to CASSPYQLKTGPSYNEQFF.

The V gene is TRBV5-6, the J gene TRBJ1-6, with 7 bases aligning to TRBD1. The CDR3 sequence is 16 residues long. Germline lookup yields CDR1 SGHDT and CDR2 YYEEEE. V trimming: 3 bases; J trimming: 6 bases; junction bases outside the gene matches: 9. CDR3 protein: CASSWGQTTTNSPLHF. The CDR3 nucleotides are TGTGCCAGCAGCTGGGGACAGACTACAACTAATTCACCCCTCCACTTT.

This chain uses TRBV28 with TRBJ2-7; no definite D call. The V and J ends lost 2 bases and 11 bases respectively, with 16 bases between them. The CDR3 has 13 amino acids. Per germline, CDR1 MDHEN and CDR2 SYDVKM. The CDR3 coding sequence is TGTGCCAGCAGTTTACAGGTCGAAGGTTGGGAGTACTTC. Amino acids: CASSLQVEGWEYF.